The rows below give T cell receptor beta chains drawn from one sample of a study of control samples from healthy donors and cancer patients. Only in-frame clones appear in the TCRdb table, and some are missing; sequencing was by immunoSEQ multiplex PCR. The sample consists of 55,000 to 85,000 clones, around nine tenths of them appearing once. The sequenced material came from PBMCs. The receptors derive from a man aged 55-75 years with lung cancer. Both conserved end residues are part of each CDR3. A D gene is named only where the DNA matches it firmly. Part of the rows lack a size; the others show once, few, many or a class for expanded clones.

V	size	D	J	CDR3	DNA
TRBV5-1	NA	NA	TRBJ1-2	CASSSHPGQDYGYTF	TGCGCCAGCAGCTCACACCCCGGACAAGACTATGGCTACACCTTC
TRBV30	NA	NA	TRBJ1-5	CAWSEGINQPQHF	TGTGCCTGGAGTGAAGGGATCAATCAGCCCCAGCATTTT
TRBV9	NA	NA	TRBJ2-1	CASRAPPNEQFF	TGTGCCAGCCGGGCCCCACCCAATGAGCAGTTCTTC
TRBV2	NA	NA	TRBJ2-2	CASSERLGELFF	TGTGCCAGCAGTGAAAGGCTCGGGGAGCTGTTTTTT
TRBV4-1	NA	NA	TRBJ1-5	CASSQEESRGSQPQHF	TGCGCCAGCAGCCAAGAAGAATCGCGGGGAAGTCAGCCCCAGCATTTT
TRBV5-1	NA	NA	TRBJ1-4	CASSLGPSNEKLFF	TGCGCCAGCAGCTTGGGCCCGAGTAATGAAAAACTGTTTTTT
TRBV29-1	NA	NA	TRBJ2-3	CSVDRSTDTQYF	TGCAGCGTTGACAGGAGCACAGATACGCAGTATTTT
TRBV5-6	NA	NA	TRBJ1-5	CASSSATGGNQPQHF	TGTGCCAGCAGCTCCGCCACAGGCGGCAATCAGCCCCAGCATTTT
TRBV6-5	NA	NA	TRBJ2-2	CASRNPSEELFF	TGTGCCAGCAGGAACCCCTCTGAAGAGCTGTTTTTT
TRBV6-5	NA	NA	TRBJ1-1	CASSKTLGGSTEAFF	TGTGCCAGCAGTAAAACACTAGGGGGATCCACTGAAGCTTTCTTT
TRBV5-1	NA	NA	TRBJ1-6	CASTGSSYNSPLHF	TGCGCCAGCACGGGGAGCTCCTATAATTCACCCCTCCACTTT
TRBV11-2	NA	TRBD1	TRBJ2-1	CASSAGTGLPYNEQFF	TGTGCCAGCAGCGCGGGGACAGGCCTACCCTACAATGAGCAGTTCTTC
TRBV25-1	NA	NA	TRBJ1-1	CASSVAGRDTEAFF	TGTGCCAGCAGTGTAGCAGGGAGGGACACTGAAGCTTTCTTT
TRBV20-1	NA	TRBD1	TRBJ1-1	CSAGDRGGTEAFF	TGCAGTGCTGGTGACAGGGGAGGCACTGAAGCTTTCTTT
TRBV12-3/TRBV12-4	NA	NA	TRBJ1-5	CASSLSSYQPQHF	TGTGCCAGCAGTTTATCGAGCTATCAGCCCCAGCATTTT
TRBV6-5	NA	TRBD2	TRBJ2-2	CASSSGGAHTGELFF	TGTGCCAGCAGTTCCGGGGGGGCCCACACCGGGGAGCTGTTTTTT
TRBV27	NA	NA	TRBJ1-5	CASGQPQHF	TGTGCCTCGGGCCAGCCCCAGCATTTT
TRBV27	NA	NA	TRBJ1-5	CASSPRESNQPQHF	TGTGCCAGCAGTCCCCGGGAGAGCAATCAGCCCCAGCATTTT
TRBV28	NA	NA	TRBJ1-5	CASSLTGSPSNQPQHF	TGTGCCAGCAGTTTAACAGGGTCTCCGAGCAATCAGCCCCAGCATTTT
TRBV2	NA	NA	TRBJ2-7	CASIEQGSEQYF	TGTGCCAGCATAGAACAGGGATCCGAGCAGTACTTC
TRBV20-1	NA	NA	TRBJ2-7	CSAGTSYEQYF	TGCAGTGCAGGGACCTCCTACGAGCAGTACTTC
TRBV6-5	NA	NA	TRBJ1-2	CASSYGRVSYGYTF	TGTGCCAGCAGTTACGGCAGGGTCTCCTATGGCTACACCTTC
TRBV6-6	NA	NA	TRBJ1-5	CASTGRNNQPQHF	TGTGCCAGCACCGGACGGAACAATCAGCCCCAGCATTTT
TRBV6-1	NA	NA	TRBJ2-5	CASSDLAQETQYF	TGTGCCAGCAGTGACCTGGCTCAAGAGACCCAGTACTTC
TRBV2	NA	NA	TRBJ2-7	CASSPDRDSGEQYF	TGTGCCAGCAGTCCCGACAGGGACTCCGGCGAGCAGTACTTC
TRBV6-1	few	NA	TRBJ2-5	CASSEVASGEETQYF	TGTGCCAGCAGTGAGGTCGCCTCAGGGGAAGAGACCCAGTACTTC
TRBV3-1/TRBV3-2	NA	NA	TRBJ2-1	CASSQVYGVEQFF	TGTGCCAGCAGCCAAGTGTATGGGGTCGAGCAGTTCTTC
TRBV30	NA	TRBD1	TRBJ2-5	CAWSTGVETQYF	TGTGCCTGGAGTACAGGGGTGGAGACCCAGTACTTC
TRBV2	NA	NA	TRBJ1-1	CASSEVRGTEAFF	TGTGCCAGCAGTGAGGTGCGGGGAACTGAAGCTTTCTTT
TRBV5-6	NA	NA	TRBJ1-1	CASSLDQGRLNTEAFF	TGTGCCAGCAGCTTGGACCAGGGACGCTTGAACACTGAAGCTTTCTTT